This passage covers 11 T cell receptor beta chains from one sample sequenced in a study of blood T cell repertoires in COVID-19. The repertoire was sequenced with immunoSEQ multiplex PCR; TCRdb's copy has only in-frame clones and lacks some. Among approximately 130,000 clones listed, more than 65% were seen once. Sequenced sample: peripheral blood. The receptors here all came from a human donor in a cohort sampled during active COVID-19.

The chain combines TRBV6-5 with TRBJ2-2, with 9 nucleotides matching TRBD2. V dropped 2 bases and J dropped 7; count of bases not matched to a gene: 8. Germline values: CDR1 MNHEY, CDR2 SVGAGI. The CDR3 has 16 residues. The CDR3 sequence is CASSYPTSGTVGELFF. The CDR3 DNA reads TGTGCCAGCAGTTACCCGACTAGCGGTACGGTCGGGGAGCTGTTTTTT.

The rearrangement uses TRBV30 and TRBJ2-7, with TRBD2 as a possible D gene (6 bases). Germline CDR1 GTSNPN, CDR2 SVGIG (reference sequence). V lost 4 bases and J 4 bases, leaving 8 bases between the germline ends. The CDR3 is 11 amino acids. The CDR3 DNA sequence: TGTGCCTGGATCGGGACTTACGAGCAGTACTTC. Its translation is CAWIGTYEQYF. Complete variable domain (other parts from reference TRBV30 and TRBJ2-7): SQTIHQWPATLVQPVGSPLSLECTVEGTSNPNLYWYRQAAGRGLQLLFYSVGIGQISSEVPQNLSASRPQDRQFILSSKKLLLSDSGFYLCAWIGTYEQYFGPGTRLTVT.

This clone was counted a few times. CDR3 sequence: CASSLRRGLAGGFGELFF. The CDR3 nucleotides are TGTGCCAGCAGTCTGCGACGGGGACTAGCGGGAGGCTTCGGGGAGCTGTTTTTT. The chain is built from TRBV28 and TRBJ2-2; TRBD2 matches at 15 bases. CDR1 and CDR2 from the germline V gene are MDHEN and SYDVKM. The CDR3 extends over 18 amino acids. V lost 5 bases, J lost 7 bases, and 11 bases stayed unmatched.

The V gene is TRBV30, the J gene TRBJ1-2; D is ambiguous. Trimming left V 3 bases short and J 1 base short, with 12 bases between. The germline CDR1 and CDR2 sequences are GTSNPN and SVGIG (reference sequence). The length of the CDR3 is 14 residues. The CDR3 loop is CAWSHTRGNYGYTF. As DNA, the CDR3 is TGTGCCTGGAGCCACACACGGGGTAACTATGGCTACACCTTC.

In its sample, this clone was seen once. The V and J genes are TRBV4-1 and TRBJ2-3; TRBD1 matches 9 bases. The CDR3 sequence is 18 residues long. Looked up from germline, CDR1 is MGHRA and CDR2 is YSYEKL. V was pared by 2 bases and J by 4 bases, with 13 bases of the junction left unmatched. CDR3 region: CASSQRTPGQGDADTQYF. The CDR3 DNA sequence: TGCGCCAGCAGCCAAAGGACCCCGGGACAGGGAGATGCAGATACGCAGTATTTT.

The rearrangement joins TRBV3-1 (or the pseudogene TRBV3-2) to TRBJ1-2; 8 nucleotides match TRBD1. The CDR3 is made up of 17 amino acids. Germline lookup yields CDR1 LGHDT and CDR2 YNNKEL (reference sequence). The trim removed 0 bases at V and 4 bases at J, leaving 10 bases unmatched. The CDR3 protein is CASSQDQAGGLLYGYTF. Written as DNA, the CDR3 is TGTGCCAGCAGCCAAGATCAGGCAGGGGGCCTTCTCTATGGCTACACCTTC.

V gene TRBV9 combines with J gene TRBJ2-7, with TRBD1 identical over 10 bases. Unmatched junction bases numbered 18, after V lost 0 bases and J lost 6 bases. This CDR3 spans 19 amino acids. Germline CDR1 is SGDLS and CDR2 is YYNGEE. The CDR3 protein is CASSVEGGDRGPRSREQYF. The CDR3 DNA follows: TGTGCCAGCAGCGTAGAGGGGGGGGACAGGGGCCCCAGGTCTCGCGAGCAGTACTTC. The complete variable domain, with remaining parts taken from reference TRBV9 and TRBJ2-7, reads DSGVTQTPKHLITATGQRVTLRCSPRSGDLSVYWYQQSLDQGLQFLIQYYNGEERAKGNILERFSAQQFPDLHSELNLSSLELGDSALYFCASSVEGGDRGPRSREQYFGPGTRLTVT.

The rearrangement links TRBV20-1 to TRBJ2-1, with 8 nucleotides matching TRBD2. Germline-derived CDR1 and CDR2 are DFQATT and SNEGSKA (reference sequence). The CDR3 is 14 residues long. The trim removed 3 bases at V and 4 bases at J, leaving 5 bases unmatched. CDR3 bases: TGCAGTGCTAGTTTAGCGGGACGATACAATGAGCAGTTCTTC. Its protein is CSASLAGRYNEQFF.

The chain recombines TRBV2 with TRBJ2-3; 13 positions match TRBD2. Germline CDR1 and CDR2: SNHLY and FYNNEI. The V and J ends lost 6 bases and 1 base, in that order; junction bases with no gene match: 1. The CDR3 contains 15 residues. CDR3 region: CASSGTSGGTDTQYF. In DNA form, the CDR3 reads TGTGCCAGCAGCGGGACTAGCGGGGGCACAGATACGCAGTATTTT.

The genes are TRBV7-3 and TRBJ2-3; D might be TRBD2 (6 bases). Deletions cut 5 bases from V and 6 bases from J, with 15 bases between. The CDR3 is 14 residues long. Germline V gene data show CDR1 as SGHTA and CDR2 as FQGTGA. The CDR3 DNA sequence: TGTGCCAGCAGCCCTAGTTTGGCGGGGGATACGCAGTATTTT. Translation gives CASSPSLAGDTQYF.

The genes are TRBV3-1 (or the pseudogene TRBV3-2) and TRBJ1-6; 7 nucleotides match TRBD1. The CDR3 totals 15 residues. Germline CDR1 LGHDT, CDR2 YNNKEL (reference sequence). The junction had 6 bases not matched to a gene; V was cut back by 1 base and J by 9 bases. This CDR3 reads CASSQGDRVVSPLHF. The CDR3 nucleotides are TGTGCCAGCAGCCAAGGTGACAGGGTCGTTTCACCCCTCCACTTT.